This TCR beta chain is from a study of beta chain features in type 1 diabetes. The entirety of the isolated RNA underwent reverse transcription, so expressed TCRB transcripts were sequenced. Assay used: immunoSEQ multiplex PCR; TCRdb lists only in-frame clones, some missing. This table has some 900,000 clones, 17% appearing once. This clone has more than one count but fewer than ten. Its cognate antigen is unknown. A heparinised blood draw that averaged around 100 mL was obtained once from each donor. Sorting of CD4+ naive, central memory, regulatory and stem cell-like memory cells was performed via CD45RO/CCR7/CD25/CD127/CD95/CD27. Sorted populations were all over 95% pure. Whole-study results and caveats: A possible short-template PCR bias applies equally to patients and controls.

The receptor was isolated from a woman in her late teens or twenties in good health. The sequenced sample was naive CD4+ T cells from blood.

The CDR3 DNA reads TGTGCCAGCAGCGTTGCGCCTAGCGGGAGGAATGAGCAGTTCTTC. This sequence encodes CASSVAPSGRNEQFF. This chain joins TRBV9 and TRBJ2-1; 11 nucleotides match TRBD2. V was clipped by 2 bases and J by 7 bases; unmatched bases: 5. The CDR3 extends over 15 amino acids. CDR1 is SGDLS and CDR2 is YYNGEE in the germline V gene. Full variable domain (outside the CDR3, taken from reference TRBV9 and TRBJ2-1): DSGVTQTPKHLITATGQRVTLRCSPRSGDLSVYWYQQSLDQGLQFLIQYYNGEERAKGNILERFSAQQFPDLHSELNLSSLELGDSALYFCASSVAPSGRNEQFFGPGTRLTVL.